The TCR beta chain under discussion was sequenced for a study of CD8+ T cells in alopecia areata. General study results and limits: Higher clonality was seen in lesional scalp than in normal scalp, especially in alopecia totalis/universalis.

In regard to this clone: What it binds is not known.

Germline CDR1 SGHTA, CDR2 FQGNSA. Trimming removed 1 base at V and 3 bases at J, with 13 bases between. The CDR3 runs to 15 residues. Stated treatment: oral pan-JAK inhibitor, 5-10 mg twice daily. Cell sorting on a FACSAria was used to separate CD4+ and CD8+ T cells from the PBMCs. Following RNA extraction, reverse transcription yielded cDNA that acted as the sequencing template. Profiling relied on immunoSEQ multiplex PCR, and the TCRdb table lists in-frame clones only, not all of them. Among 110,000 to 150,000 clones listed, around 50% were seen once. The chain joins TRBV7-2 to TRBJ2-7; tentative D call: TRBD1 (6 bases). The receptor comes from a human donor with alopecia areata. The specimen comprised CD8+ T cells sorted from blood, sampled at week 4, from a patient treated with tofacitinib. The CDR3, as DNA: TGTGCCAGCAGCTTAGGGACAGTTGGGATCTACGAGCAGTACTTC. As protein: CASSLGTVGIYEQYF.